The 24 T cell receptor beta chains listed next were all sequenced from one sample in a study of early T cells in non-severe SARS-CoV-2 infection. In TCRdb, the 5' RACE reads were re-called with MiXCR into one record per CDR3 protein. Counted here are nearly 80,000 distinct CDR3 sequences, around 13% occurring once; the ten biggest clones make up about 1.1%. The sample was whole blood. The receptors were sampled from an adult who was a healthcare worker with PCR-confirmed SARS-CoV-2 infection or an uninfected control (not recorded which).

The chain has TRBV20-1 and TRBJ2-5; a possible D gene is TRBD1 (6 bases). Trimming cost V 6 bases and J 0 bases, with 17 bases left between them. CDR3 length equals 15 residues. Germline V gene data show CDR1 as DFQATT and CDR2 as SNEGSKA (reference sequence). The CDR3 bases are TGCAGTGCCTGGACAGTTTCCCAGTACCAAGAGACCCAGTACTTC. Residues: CSAWTVSQYQETQYF.

J is TRBJ2-3 and V is TRBV7-2; TRBD2 agrees at 10 bases. Losses at the gene ends were 1 base for V and 4 bases for J; bases not matched to a gene: 5. The CDR3 loop spans 16 amino acids. Germline V gives CDR1 SGHTA, CDR2 FQGNSA. This CDR3 reads CASSLETLAGADTQYF. The CDR3 coding sequence is TGTGCCAGCAGCTTAGAAACCCTAGCGGGGGCAGATACGCAGTATTTT.

The chain couples TRBV28 to TRBJ2-5; D gene unclear. This CDR3 is built from 14 residues. The V gene lost 5 bases and the J gene lost 2 bases, with 12 bases spanning the gap. Germline CDR1 MDHEN, CDR2 SYDVKM. CDR3 sequence reads: CASSRVREQETQYF. The CDR3 DNA sequence: TGTGCCAGCAGTAGAGTTAGGGAACAAGAGACCCAGTACTTC.

This clonotype was seen a few times. The rearrangement links TRBV28 to TRBJ1-3, with D unresolved. The CDR3 extends over 14 amino acids. Germline V gene lookup returns CDR1 MDHEN and CDR2 SYDVKM. The V end was cut by 7 bases, the J end by 4 bases, with 14 bases between. CDR3 sequence (DNA): TGTGCCAGCATTCCCTCCATGGGGGGAAACACCATATATTTT. It encodes CASIPSMGGNTIYF.

This clonotype was seen repeatedly, ten times or more. The chain couples TRBV5-1 to TRBJ2-1; possible D gene TRBD2, 6 bases. The V gene's germline CDR1 is SGHRS and CDR2 YFSETQ. V shed 10 bases and J shed 2 bases, with 13 bases lying between them. This CDR3 has 13 residues. CDR3 amino acids: CASGLEAYNEQFF. The DNA for the CDR3 is TGCGCCTCGGGACTTGAAGCCTACAATGAGCAGTTCTTC.

This clonotype was detected many times. The chain is built from TRBV7-2 and TRBJ2-7; D gene unclear. From germline, CDR1 is SGHTA and CDR2 FQGNSA. The CDR3 extends over 13 amino acids. V was pared by 1 base and J by 2 bases, with 6 bases between. The CDR3 protein is CASSLVLAYEQYF. CDR3 coding DNA: TGTGCCAGCAGCTTAGTGCTAGCCTACGAGCAGTACTTC.

The chain links TRBV28 to TRBJ2-7, with D possibly TRBD2 on 5 matching bases. In germline, CDR1 is MDHEN, CDR2 SYDVKM. This CDR3 has 15 residues. V was cut by 6 bases and J by 7 bases, with 22 bases left in between. The CDR3 sequence is CASSLTRVGAREQYF. CDR3 in DNA: TGTGCCAGCAGCCTAACCCGGGTGGGAGCGAGGGAGCAGTACTTC.

This clonotype was observed a few times. The chain links TRBV7-2 to TRBJ2-3; TRBD2 matches 9 bases. The CDR3 loop spans 18 amino acids. The V and J ends lost 2 bases and 2 bases, in that order; junction bases with no gene match: 11. The germline V gene has CDR1 SGHTA and CDR2 FQGNSA. The CDR3 sequence is CASSLWLAGPHPTDTQYF. CDR3 DNA sequence: TGTGCCAGCAGCTTATGGCTAGCGGGGCCGCACCCCACAGATACGCAGTATTTT.

This sequence joins TRBV7-9 and TRBJ2-7; D perhaps matches TRBD1 (6 bases). The length of the CDR3 is 11 residues. With 5 bases removed from V and 11 bases from J, the gap between germline ends came to 13 bases. CDR1 is SEHNR and CDR2 is FQNEAQ in the germline V gene (reference sequence). The CDR3 coding sequence is TGTGCCAGCAGCGCGAACAGGGATGAGTACTTC. Translating gives CASSANRDEYF. The entire variable domain, with the rest obtained from reference TRBV7-9 and TRBJ2-7, is as follows: DTGVSQNPRHKITKRGQNVTFRCDPISEHNRLYWYRQTLGQGPEFLTYFQNEAQLEKSRLLSDRFSAERPKGSFSTLEIQRTEQGDSAMYLCASSANRDEYFGPGTRLTVT.

This clonotype was seen more than once but under ten times. The chain combines TRBV19 with TRBJ2-2, with 7 nucleotides matching TRBD1. The germline CDR1 and CDR2 sequences are LNHDA and SQIVND (reference sequence). V shed 3 bases, J shed 3 bases, and the junction held 7 bases outside the gene matches. The CDR3 runs 16 residues. CDR3 loop: CASSMGQNLDTGELFF. The CDR3 DNA reads as TGTGCCAGTAGTATGGGACAGAATCTTGACACCGGGGAGCTGTTTTTT.

This clonotype was observed a few times. The rearrangement joins TRBV11-2 to TRBJ2-3, with TRBD1 as a possible D gene (6 bases). The CDR3 contains 16 residues. The V and J ends lost 5 bases and 0 bases respectively, with 15 bases between them. The germline CDR1 and CDR2 sequences are SGHAT and FQNNGV. For the CDR3, the DNA is TGTGCCAGCAGCGTGGCGGACAGTATGAGCACAGATACGCAGTATTTT. As protein: CASSVADSMSTDTQYF.

This clonotype turned up a few times. The junction and the germline gene differ at one end; a read error may be behind it. The rearrangement links TRBV7-2 to TRBJ2-7; 7 bases are a match to TRBD2. Germline V gene data show CDR1 as SGHTA and CDR2 as FQGNSA. The CDR3 has 13 amino acids. CDR3 DNA: TGTGCCAGCAGCCTCGGGGACTACCCTCTTCGGCACTTC. Protein sequence: CASSLGDYPLRHF. Full variable domain (outside the CDR3, taken from reference TRBV7-2 and TRBJ2-7): GAGVSQSPSNKVTEKGKDVELRCDPISGHTALYWYRQSLGQGLEFLIYFQGNSAPDKSGLPSDRFSAERTGGSVSTLTIQRTQQEDSAVYLCASSLGDYPLRHFGPGTRLTVT.

In this sample, this clonotype turned up many times. The chain has TRBV29-1 and TRBJ1-1; 7 bases match TRBD1. CDR3 size: 14 residues. Looked up from germline, CDR1 is SQVTM and CDR2 is ANQGSEA. J lost 1 base, V lost 7 bases, and 9 bases had no gene match. The chain's CDR3 is CSAPGTVENTEAFF. CDR3 nucleotide sequence: TGCAGCGCTCCTGGGACAGTCGAGAACACTGAAGCTTTCTTT. Full variable domain (rest looked up from reference TRBV29-1 and TRBJ1-1): SAVISQKPSRDICQRGTSLTIQCQVDSQVTMMFWYRQQPGQSLTLIATANQGSEATYESGFVIDKFPISRPNLTFSTLTVSNMSPEDSSIYLCSAPGTVENTEAFFGQGTRLTVV.

In its sample, this clonotype was seen many times. The chain has TRBV2 and TRBJ1-2; no definite D call. The CDR3 covers 14 residues. CDR1 SNHLY and CDR2 FYNNEI come from the germline V gene. Trimming cost V 3 bases and J 4 bases, with 12 bases left between them. CDR3 sequence reads: CASSEIPDTYGYTF. Written as DNA, the CDR3 is TGTGCCAGCAGTGAGATACCAGATACCTATGGCTACACCTTC. The full variable domain, completed using reference TRBV2 and TRBJ1-2, is EPEVTQTPSHQVTQMGQEVILRCVPISNHLYFYWYRQILGQKVEFLVSFYNNEISEKSEIFDDQFSVERPDGSNFTLKIRSTKLEDSAMYFCASSEIPDTYGYTFGSGTRLTVV.

This clonotype was seen ten or more times. The chain is built from TRBV7-9 and TRBJ2-7, with TRBD2 as a possible D gene (5 bases). Germline loops: CDR1 SEHNR, CDR2 FQNEAQ (reference sequence). V lost 2 bases and J 5 bases, leaving 16 bases between the germline ends. The CDR3 spans 15 residues. The CDR3: CASSLIGGLENEQYF. In DNA, the CDR3 is TGTGCCAGCAGCTTAATCGGCGGGCTGGAGAACGAGCAGTACTTC.

The chain combines TRBV7-2 with TRBJ2-3, with D tentatively TRBD2 (6 bases). The germline gives CDR1 SGHTA, CDR2 FQGNSA. V shed 2 bases and J shed 0 bases, with 9 bases lying between them. The CDR3 loop spans 15 amino acids. CDR3 protein: CASSLRGGSTDTQYF. CDR3 bases: TGTGCCAGCAGCTTACGCGGAGGGAGCACAGATACGCAGTATTTT.

The chain recombines TRBV28 with TRBJ2-7; 11 nucleotides align to TRBD1. This CDR3 has 15 amino acids. The ends lost 7 bases at V and 3 bases at J; junction bases unmatched: 8. CDR1 MDHEN and CDR2 SYDVKM come from the germline V gene. The CDR3 DNA reads TGTGCCAGCATCCGACGTGGGACAGGGGGCTACGAGCAGTACTTC. Its protein is CASIRRGTGGYEQYF.

This clonotype was counted only a few times. The V gene is TRBV9, the J gene TRBJ2-3; D uncertain. The CDR3 has 14 residues. Germline V gives CDR1 SGDLS, CDR2 YYNGEE. V was cut by 0 bases and J by 7 bases, with 12 bases left in between. This chain's CDR3 is CASSVAASTNTQYF. The CDR3 DNA reads TGTGCCAGCAGCGTAGCAGCCTCAACGAATACGCAGTATTTT.

The chain combines TRBV5-1 with TRBJ2-3; no definite D call. The germline gives CDR1 SGHRS, CDR2 YFSETQ. Between the trimmed V and J ends, which lost 0 bases and 2 bases, there was a span of 10 bases. The CDR3 loop spans 15 amino acids. This CDR3 is CASSLVGPDTDTQYF. In nucleotides, the CDR3 is TGCGCCAGCAGCTTGGTAGGCCCTGACACAGATACGCAGTATTTT.

This clonotype was counted at least ten times. The rearrangement links TRBV29-1 to TRBJ2-1; D ambiguous. This CDR3 is built from 15 residues. Germline V gene lookup returns CDR1 SQVTM and CDR2 ANQGSEA. The ends were cut back, 4 bases at V and 0 bases at J, with 13 bases in the middle. This chain's CDR3 is CSVVPPYHSYNEQFF. The CDR3 nucleotides read TGCAGCGTTGTACCCCCTTATCACTCCTACAATGAGCAGTTCTTC.

The rearrangement joins TRBV28 to TRBJ2-3, with a possible D match to TRBD2 (7 bases). The germline gives CDR1 MDHEN, CDR2 SYDVKM. The CDR3 contains 14 residues. V lost 6 bases, J lost 2 bases, and 12 bases lay in between. The CDR3 loop reads CASSPGGVTDTQYF. The CDR3 DNA follows: TGTGCCAGCAGCCCGGGGGGCGTCACAGATACGCAGTATTTT. Looking up the rest from reference TRBV28 and TRBJ2-3 gives the full variable domain: DVKVTQSSRYLVKRTGEKVFLECVQDMDHENMFWYRQDPGLGLRLIYFSYDVKMKEKGDIPEGYSVSREKKERFSLILESASTNQTSMYLCASSPGGVTDTQYFGPGTRLTVL.

This clonotype was counted between two and nine times. The chain uses TRBV5-1 and TRBJ2-5; 12 bases are shared with TRBD2. Germline assignment: CDR1 SGHRS and CDR2 YFSETQ. V was clipped by 0 bases and J by 2 bases; unmatched bases: 14. The CDR3 contains 20 residues. CDR3 coding DNA: TGCGCCAGCAGCTTGGGTGGCGGCTCCGGACTAGCGGGAAGGCAAGAGACCCAGTACTTC. Translating it yields CASSLGGGSGLAGRQETQYF. The full variable domain, in which reference TRBV5-1 and TRBJ2-5 provide the parts outside the CDR3, is KAGVTQTPRYLIKTRGQQVTLSCSPISGHRSVSWYQQTPGQGLQFLFEYFSETQRNKGNFPGRFSGRQFSNSRSEMNVSTLELGDSALYLCASSLGGGSGLAGRQETQYFGPGTRLLVL.

This clonotype appeared many times. V is TRBV20-1 and J is TRBJ1-2; the D gene is possibly TRBD1 (6 bases). CDR3 length: 16 amino acids. The germline V and J ends were trimmed by 3 bases and 0 bases, with 17 bases remaining between them. Germline lookup yields CDR1 DFQATT and CDR2 SNEGSKA (reference sequence). The CDR3 is CSARGVRQEANYGYTF. In DNA form, the CDR3 reads TGCAGTGCTAGGGGGGTGAGACAGGAAGCTAACTATGGCTACACCTTC.

This clonotype was observed at least ten times. This chain connects TRBV4-1 to TRBJ1-2; D gene ambiguous. Germline lookup yields CDR1 MGHRA and CDR2 YSYEKL. With 0 bases removed from V and 4 bases from J, the gap between germline ends came to 9 bases. CDR3 length equals 14 residues. CDR3 region: CASSQDPGSYGYTF. CDR3 sequence (DNA): TGCGCCAGCAGCCAAGATCCGGGTAGCTATGGCTACACCTTC.